This TCR beta chain was captured by sequencing in a study of blood T cell repertoires in COVID-19. As for the study in general: Collection of acute and convalescent COVID-19 samples took place in the United States, Italy and Spain. Nucleic acid was either cDNA or gDNA, and it came from T cells, B-cell-depleted T cells, or PBMCs.

As processed by the authors: Counts of nucleated cells, estimated from reference gene primer amplification, were obtained. Profiling relied on immunoSEQ multiplex PCR, and the TCRdb table lists in-frame clones only, not all of them. The DNA gave D and trimming, while V, J and clone size come from that table. Here the sample spans about 4,300 clones, roughly 80% being singletons. Trimming cost V 5 bases and J 0 bases; bases outside gene matches: 3. Germline values: CDR1 SGHVS, CDR2 FNYEAQ. The CDR3 runs to 14 residues. V gene TRBV7-6 combines with J gene TRBJ1-1; the match to TRBD1 covers 7 bases. The receptor was derived from a human donor with active or convalescent COVID-19. The donor label of this sample is uncertain. Sequencing was done on a sample of peripheral blood. For the CDR3, the DNA is TGTGCCAGCAGCGCGACAGGGATGAACACTGAAGCTTTCTTT. As protein: CASSATGMNTEAFF. Full variable domain (rest looked up from reference TRBV7-6 and TRBJ1-1): GAGVSQSPRYKVTKRGQDVALRCDPISGHVSLYWYRQALGQGPEFLTYFNYEAQQDKSGLPNDRFSAERPEGSISTLTIQRTEQRDSAMYRCASSATGMNTEAFFGQGTRLTVV.